These 7 T cell receptor beta chains originate from one sample sequenced in a study of blood T cells in healthy people across ages. PCR was performed a second time for roughly 7 to 12 cycles using a sample-barcoded 5' primer and a J-beta primer mix. TCRdb reprocessed the 5' RACE reads via MiXCR and lists one record per CDR3 protein. Of about 400,000 distinct CDR3 sequences in the sample, approximately 52% are singletons; the top ten hold 51%. Sequences were obtained from blood. These receptors came from a man in his 60s in good health.

The chain recombines TRBV4-2 with TRBJ2-4; D could derive from TRBD1 or TRBD2 (7 bases each). Matching the DNA end better, TRBJ2-7 makes the J call doubtful. The CDR3 covers 15 residues. Germline CDR1 reads LGHNA; CDR2 reads YNFKEQ. CDR3 bases: TGTGCCAGCAGCCGAGCAGGGGGGGAGGGGTACGAGCAGTACTTC. Its protein is CASSRAGGEGYEQYF.

This chain connects TRBV20-1 to TRBJ2-3; a possible D gene is TRBD2 (5 bases). This CDR3 is 15 amino acids long. V was clipped by 6 bases and J by 2 bases, with 18 bases between them. Germline CDR1 is DFQATT and CDR2 is SNEGSKA (reference sequence). The CDR3 reads CSAPKGAEPTDTQYF. The CDR3 nucleotides are TGCAGTGCCCCGAAAGGAGCGGAACCCACAGATACGCAGTATTTT.

The gene calls are TRBV7-2 and TRBJ2-1; D is undetermined. V lost 1 base to trimming and J lost 2 bases, with 9 bases between them. Germline values: CDR1 SGHTA, CDR2 FQGNSA. This CDR3 is built from 15 residues. CDR3 in amino acids: CASSLGPNPYNEQFF. For the CDR3, the DNA is TGTGCCAGCAGCTTAGGACCGAACCCCTACAATGAGCAGTTCTTC.

The CDR3 region has the DNA TGTGCCACCAGTGATTCGAGAGCGGCGAAAAACATTCAGTACTTC. Protein sequence: CATSDSRAAKNIQYF. The rearrangement joins TRBV24-1 to TRBJ2-4, with a tentative D call TRBD2 (5 bases). Trimming shortened V by 2 bases and J by 4 bases, and 11 bases separated the two germline ends. The CDR3 loop spans 15 amino acids. Per germline, CDR1 KGHDR and CDR2 SFDVKD.

This clonotype showed up just once. The chain has TRBV7-9 and TRBJ2-1; D is uncertain. The CDR3 has 17 residues. Trimming shortened V by 0 bases and J by 5 bases, and 17 bases separated the two germline ends. Germline lookup yields CDR1 SEHNR and CDR2 FQNEAQ (reference sequence). In DNA, the CDR3 is TGTGCCAGCAGCTTAGCCCTCGGCGGAGATCTTGACAATGAGCAGTTCTTC. Translating gives CASSLALGGDLDNEQFF. The full variable domain, rest sourced from reference TRBV7-9 and TRBJ2-1, is DTGVSQNPRHKITKRGQNVTFRCDPISEHNRLYWYRQTLGQGPEFLTYFQNEAQLEKSRLLSDRFSAERPKGSFSTLEIQRTEQGDSAMYLCASSLALGGDLDNEQFFGPGTRLTVL.

V usage is TRBV7-2 and J usage is TRBJ2-7, with unresolved D. This CDR3 is 13 amino acids long. With 1 base removed from V and 5 bases from J, the gap between germline ends came to 9 bases. The germline V gene encodes CDR1 SGHTA and CDR2 FQGNSA. CDR3 coding DNA: TGTGCCAGCAGCTTAGGAGGCGCCCACGAGCAGTACTTC. It codes for CASSLGGAHEQYF.

This chain uses TRBV3-1 with TRBJ2-4; 9 nucleotides line up with TRBD2. The DNA end is a closer match to TRBJ2-7, so the J assignment may be wrong. Germline assignment: CDR1 LGHDT and CDR2 YNNKEL (reference sequence). The CDR3 is made up of 15 amino acids. CDR3 in DNA: TGTGCCAGCAGCCAAGCGACTAGCGGAAAATACGAGCAGTACTTC. It specifies CASSQATSGKYEQYF.